This T cell receptor (beta chain) was sequenced in a study of blood T cell repertoires in COVID-19. Study context: Researchers got acute and convalescent COVID-19 samples from the United States, Italy and Spain.

Authors' data handling: Amplifying reference gene primers gave estimates of nucleated cell counts. Repertoires were generated with immunoSEQ multiplex PCR, while TCRdb's copy carries only in-frame clones and drops some. V and J calls and clone size are those listed in that table; D and trimming were worked out from the DNA. The table includes some 70,000 clones, over 80% detected once. The germline gives CDR1 SEHNR, CDR2 FQNEAQ (reference sequence). This CDR3 comprises 14 residues. Deletions cut 1 base from V and 3 bases from J, with 10 bases between. This clonotype originated in a man aged 45 to 65 with active COVID-19. The V call is TRBV7-9, the J call TRBJ2-7; D not resolved. The specimen sequenced was peripheral blood. The CDR3 DNA is TGTGCCAGCAGCTTAGGTGCAGAAATCTACGAGCAGTACTTC. Translation gives CASSLGAEIYEQYF. The variable domain in full, completed from reference TRBV7-9 and TRBJ2-7, reads DTGVSQNPRHKITKRGQNVTFRCDPISEHNRLYWYRQTLGQGPEFLTYFQNEAQLEKSRLLSDRFSAERPKGSFSTLEIQRTEQGDSAMYLCASSLGAEIYEQYFGPGTRLTVT.